A single sample is the source of the 30 T cell receptor beta chains below, sequenced in a study of CD8 T cells in ankylosing spondylitis. No antigen has been identified for these receptors. Points from the study as a whole: Blood from ankylosing spondylitis patients appeared to carry a characteristic roughly 8-variant TCR beta motif.

Via MiXCR, TCRdb re-called the 5' RACE reads, giving one row per CDR3 protein. The sample has more than 400,000 distinct CDR3 sequences, roughly 5% seen once; the top ten hold roughly 3.2%. Material: blood, either unsorted or a sorted T cell fraction (not recorded which). These receptors were collected from a male donor with ankylosing spondylitis.

In its sample, this clonotype was seen many times. CDR3 DNA: TGCAGCGTTGTGTTCCTAAGCGATGAGCAGTTCTTC. Its protein is CSVVFLSDEQFF. J is TRBJ2-1 and V is TRBV29-1; D gene uncertain. Germline assignment: CDR1 SQVTM and CDR2 ANQGSEA. V lost 4 bases and J lost 8, with 12 bases in between. The CDR3 contains 12 residues.

This clonotype was seen ten or more times. This chain joins TRBV19 and TRBJ1-4, with D perhaps TRBD1 (5 bases). The V end was cut by 9 bases, the J end by 8 bases, with 13 bases between. The CDR3 sequence is 12 residues long. CDR1 LNHDA and CDR2 SQIVND come from the germline V gene (reference sequence). The DNA for the CDR3 is TGTGCCAGCCATCGCGGACAAGAAAAACTGTTTTTT. Its protein product is CASHRGQEKLFF.

This clonotype was seen ten or more times. The rearrangement uses TRBV7-2 and TRBJ1-1; no firm D call. The CDR3 consists of 13 residues. Germline V gene data show CDR1 as SGHTA and CDR2 as FQGNSA. The V gene lost 5 bases and the J gene lost 10 bases, with 17 bases spanning the gap. The CDR3 bases are TGTGCCAGCAGCCCCGACGCGACCTTTGGAGCTTTCTTT. As protein: CASSPDATFGAFF.

This clonotype was recorded many times. The rearrangement links TRBV7-2 to TRBJ2-7, with D unclear. The CDR3 consists of 13 residues. V lost 3 bases, J lost 2 bases, and 8 bases lay in between. Per the germline V gene, CDR1 is SGHTA and CDR2 is FQGNSA. The CDR3 DNA reads as TGTGCCAGCAGCTTGTACTCCGCCTACGAGCAGTACTTC. This sequence encodes CASSLYSAYEQYF.

This clonotype was found many times. The CDR3 DNA reads TGCAGTGCCCCCAGCGGGGGCCTGTACCAAGAGACCCAGTACTTC. This sequence encodes CSAPSGGLYQETQYF. The chain is built from TRBV20-1 and TRBJ2-5, with TRBD2 matching over 8 bases. CDR1 and CDR2 (germline): DFQATT, SNEGSKA (reference sequence). The V and J ends lost 6 bases and 0 bases, in that order; junction bases with no gene match: 9. The CDR3 covers 15 residues.

This clonotype was recorded at least ten times. V and J are TRBV10-3 and TRBJ1-1, with a weak D call TRBD1 (5 bases). The CDR3 runs 12 residues. V was pared by 0 bases and J by 11 bases, with 10 bases between. Germline CDR1 ENHRY, CDR2 SYGVKD. CDR3 in amino acids: CAISESQGSAFF. DNA for the CDR3: TGTGCCATCAGTGAGTCCCAGGGTTCGGCTTTCTTT.

Ten or more counts support this clonotype. V gene TRBV5-1 combines with J gene TRBJ2-1; 9 bases align to TRBD2. The CDR3 is made up of 16 amino acids. V was pared by 0 bases and J by 4 bases, with 5 bases of the junction left unmatched. Germline CDR1 reads SGHRS; CDR2 reads YFSETQ. CDR3 amino acids: CASSLVPSGNYNEQFF. The CDR3 DNA reads as TGCGCCAGCAGCTTGGTGCCTAGCGGGAATTACAATGAGCAGTTCTTC.

This clonotype has a count of ten or more. The rearrangement uses TRBV20-1 and TRBJ2-7; no clear D. The CDR3 length is 13 residues. CDR1 is DFQATT, CDR2 SNEGSKA, per germline (reference sequence). V lost 2 bases to trimming and J lost 0 bases, with 8 bases between them. The CDR3 region has the DNA TGCAGTGCTAGATTTGACAACTCCTACGAGCAGTACTTC. Encoded protein: CSARFDNSYEQYF.

This chain connects TRBV7-2 to TRBJ2-3, with D maybe TRBD1 (5 bases). The germline V gene encodes CDR1 SGHTA and CDR2 FQGNSA. V was cut by 3 bases and J by 6 bases, with 13 bases left in between. The CDR3 consists of 14 residues. Here the CDR3 reads CASSFLGPGDTQYF. CDR3 nucleotides: TGTGCCAGCAGCTTTCTCGGACCAGGGGATACGCAGTATTTT.

This clonotype came up many times. J is TRBJ2-3 and V is TRBV29-1; no clear D. CDR3 size: 13 residues. V gave up 7 bases and J gave up 1 base, with 12 bases separating them. Germline V gene sequence: CDR1 SQVTM, CDR2 ANQGSEA. CDR3 DNA sequence: TGCAGCGGGCTTTACGCTGGCACAGATACGCAGTATTTT. This translates into CSGLYAGTDTQYF.

This clonotype was recorded many times. The genes are TRBV14 and TRBJ2-3, with 7 nucleotides matching TRBD1. The trim removed 0 bases at V and 1 base at J, leaving 4 bases unmatched. The germline V gene encodes CDR1 SGHDN and CDR2 FVKESK. The CDR3 is made up of 16 amino acids. As DNA, the CDR3 is TGTGCCAGCAGCCAAGATCTCGGACAGGGCACAGATACGCAGTATTTT. Translation gives CASSQDLGQGTDTQYF. Based on the CDR3 plus reference TRBV14 and TRBJ2-3, the full variable domain is EAGVTQFPSHSVIEKGQTVTLRCDPISGHDNLYWYRRVMGKEIKFLLHFVKESKQDESGMPNNRFLAERTGGTYSTLKVQPAELEDSGVYFCASSQDLGQGTDTQYFGPGTRLTVL.

This clonotype was found many times. The rearrangement joins TRBV7-2 to TRBJ2-2; 11 positions agree with TRBD1. V trimming: 5 bases; J trimming: 6 bases; junction bases outside the gene matches: 8. The V gene's germline CDR1 is SGHTA and CDR2 FQGNSA. The CDR3 has 16 residues. Written as DNA, the CDR3 is TGTGCCAGCAGCACCCGGACAGGGGGCGCTCCCGGGGAGCTGTTTTTT. Protein product: CASSTRTGGAPGELFF.

At least ten counts were recorded for this clonotype. V and J are TRBV12-3 or TRBV12-4 and TRBJ1-2; perhaps TRBD1 as D (6 bases). The CDR3 is made up of 16 amino acids. The V end lost 5 bases, the J end lost 1 base, and 17 bases lay between the germline ends. CDR3 nucleotide sequence: TGTGCCAGCAGTCCCCCCGGACAGTATTTTAACTATGGCTACACCTTC. Translated: CASSPPGQYFNYGYTF.

This clonotype occurred many times. The chain has TRBV29-1 and TRBJ1-1; D call uncertain. CDR1 and CDR2 (germline): SQVTM, ANQGSEA. This CDR3 is built from 10 residues. Trimming cost V 6 bases and J 5 bases, with 7 bases left between them. In DNA form, the CDR3 reads TGCAGCGTCTCGAGGACTGAAGCTTTCTTT. Translation: CSVSRTEAFF.

This clonotype showed up many times. The rearrangement uses TRBV7-2 and TRBJ2-2; D unclear. Per the germline V gene, CDR1 is SGHTA and CDR2 is FQGNSA. The CDR3 covers 14 residues. Trimming left V 5 bases short and J 8 bases short, with 15 bases between. The CDR3 spells CASSANPQPGELFF. In nucleotides, the CDR3 is TGTGCCAGCAGCGCCAACCCCCAGCCGGGGGAGCTGTTTTTT.

This clonotype was counted many times. Germline is not matched at one junction end, which may reflect a read error. The rearrangement uses TRBV7-7 and TRBJ2-2; D remains unclear. This CDR3 is built from 13 residues. Germline V gene sequence: CDR1 SSHAT, CDR2 FNYEAQ (reference sequence). The CDR3 here is CASSRDHTGELFF. For the CDR3, the DNA is TGTGCTAGCAGCCGAGACCACACCGGGGAGCTGTTTTTT.

This clonotype was found many times. V is TRBV5-1 and J is TRBJ1-5; no reliable D call. V was clipped by 3 bases and J by 0 bases, with 7 bases between them. This CDR3 contains 14 residues. The germline V gene has CDR1 SGHRS and CDR2 YFSETQ. The CDR3 DNA is TGCGCCAGCAGCTCTGGGGTTAGCAATCAGCCCCAGCATTTT. It encodes CASSSGVSNQPQHF.

This clonotype has at least ten counts. The J gene is TRBJ1-2, the V gene TRBV6-2 or TRBV6-3; D possibly corresponds to TRBD1 (5 bases). The CDR3 contains 16 residues. CDR1 and CDR2 from the germline V gene are MNHEY and SVGEGT. The V gene lost 7 bases and the J gene lost 6 bases, with 24 bases spanning the gap. CDR3 nucleotide sequence: TGTGCCAGCACCGAAAGGAGGGGCAGCAATAGGCATGGCTACACCTTC. The encoded protein is CASTERRGSNRHGYTF.

This clonotype was seen ten or more times. The chain carries TRBV6-1 and TRBJ2-1, with 7 nucleotides matching TRBD1. The J segment lost 0 bases and the V segment lost 6 bases, leaving 5 bases of the junction unmatched. CDR1 and CDR2 from the germline V gene are MNHNS and SASEGT. The CDR3 extends over 15 amino acids. Written as DNA, the CDR3 is TGTGCCAGCAGGGACAGGATAAGCTCCTACAATGAGCAGTTCTTC. It is translated as CASRDRISSYNEQFF.

This clonotype was seen ten or more times. V is TRBV5-5 and J is TRBJ1-1, with a possible D match to TRBD1 (5 bases). The CDR3 length is 14 residues. Trimming shortened V by 4 bases and J by 1 base, and 11 bases separated the two germline ends. CDR1 is SGHKS and CDR2 is YYEKEE in the germline V gene (reference sequence). CDR3: CASSQGPSNTEAFF. The CDR3 DNA follows: TGTGCCAGCAGCCAGGGACCGTCGAACACTGAAGCTTTCTTT.

The gene calls are TRBV27 and TRBJ2-1; TRBD2 aligns across 13 bases. The V segment lost 8 bases and the J segment 0 bases; nucleotides outside the gene matches: 10. The CDR3 consists of 18 residues. Germline CDR1 MNHEY, CDR2 SMNVEV (reference sequence). The CDR3 bases are TGTGCCAGCGACCCCGGGACTAGCGGGGATAGCTCCTACAATGAGCAGTTCTTC. Amino acid sequence: CASDPGTSGDSSYNEQFF.

In its sample, this clonotype was seen many times. This chain links TRBV4-3 with TRBJ2-2; TRBD2 is a possible D gene (6 bases). The germline CDR1 and CDR2 sequences are LGHNA and YSLEER. V lost 0 bases and J lost 1, with 18 bases in between. The CDR3 sequence is 19 residues long. Here the CDR3 reads CASSQDQAGRYRNTGELFF. The CDR3 coding sequence is TGCGCCAGCAGCCAAGATCAGGCAGGGAGGTATCGGAACACCGGGGAGCTGTTTTTT.

This clonotype was recorded at least ten times. The genes are TRBV9 and TRBJ2-2, with 7 bases lining up with TRBD1. V lost 5 bases and J lost 0; bases outside the gene matches: 1. Germline CDR1 is SGDLS and CDR2 is YYNGEE. This CDR3 comprises 14 residues. CDR3 sequence reads: CASRGQSNTGELFF. In nucleotides, the CDR3 is TGTGCCAGCAGGGGACAGTCGAACACCGGGGAGCTGTTTTTT. Variable domain in full (rest from reference TRBV9 and TRBJ2-2): DSGVTQTPKHLITATGQRVTLRCSPRSGDLSVYWYQQSLDQGLQFLIQYYNGEERAKGNILERFSAQQFPDLHSELNLSSLELGDSALYFCASRGQSNTGELFFGEGSRLTVL.

In its sample, this clonotype was seen a few times. CDR3 amino acids: CASSSNRVPPLHF. The CDR3 region has the DNA TGTGCCAGCAGCTCGAACAGGGTCCCACCCCTCCACTTT. V gene TRBV7-2 combines with J gene TRBJ1-6; possibly TRBD1 for D (6 bases). V lost 4 bases to trimming and J lost 11 bases, with 12 bases between them. Germline lookup yields CDR1 SGHTA and CDR2 FQGNSA. The CDR3 runs 13 residues.

The chain employs TRBV7-2 and TRBJ1-2, with D uncertain. V was cut by 1 base and J by 8 bases, with 11 bases left in between. CDR3 length equals 13 residues. Germline values: CDR1 SGHTA, CDR2 FQGNSA. The CDR3 spells CASSLGPQGGYTF. DNA for the CDR3: TGTGCCAGCAGCTTAGGCCCTCAAGGGGGCTACACCTTC. The variable domain in full, with the rest retrieved from reference TRBV7-2 and TRBJ1-2, is GAGVSQSPSNKVTEKGKDVELRCDPISGHTALYWYRQSLGQGLEFLIYFQGNSAPDKSGLPSDRFSAERTGGSVSTLTIQRTQQEDSAVYLCASSLGPQGGYTFGSGTRLTVV.

This clonotype was found a few times. Being one base from a much bigger clone, this may be a read error. The chain combines TRBV20-1 with TRBJ2-5, with D perhaps TRBD1 or TRBD2 (5 bases each). This CDR3 has 16 amino acids. Germline lookup yields CDR1 DFQATT and CDR2 SNEGSKA (reference sequence). DNA for the CDR3: TGCTGTGCCCGTGGGGGTTCTAGCCTATGGGAAGAGACCCAGTACTTC. Residues: CCARGGSSLWEETQYF.

Ten or more counts support this clonotype. The chain combines TRBV12-3 or TRBV12-4 with TRBJ2-3, with TRBD2 matching over 13 bases. The CDR3 extends over 15 amino acids. J lost 4 bases, V lost 5 bases, and 3 bases had no gene match. The CDR3 reads CASSQLAGGPDTQYF. The CDR3 nucleotides read TGTGCCAGCAGTCAACTAGCGGGAGGGCCAGATACGCAGTATTTT.

This clonotype was picked up many times. The J gene is TRBJ2-2, the V gene TRBV20-1, with D maybe TRBD1 (6 bases). Germline values: CDR1 DFQATT, CDR2 SNEGSKA (reference sequence). This CDR3 has 14 residues. Trimming removed 5 bases from V and 2 bases from J, with 12 bases in between. Here the CDR3 reads CSAPRDINTGELFF. The CDR3 DNA follows: TGCAGTGCTCCAAGGGACATAAACACCGGGGAGCTGTTTTTT.

This clonotype was seen ten or more times. The chain recombines TRBV29-1 with TRBJ2-1; 8 nucleotides align to TRBD1. From germline, CDR1 is SQVTM and CDR2 ANQGSEA. J lost 5 bases, V lost 5 bases, and 8 bases had no gene match. The CDR3 is 14 residues long. CDR3 DNA sequence: TGCAGCGTTCGTGAACAGGGGGGAAACAATGAGCAGTTCTTC. Encoded protein: CSVREQGGNNEQFF.

This clonotype was picked up many times. V gene TRBV5-1 combines with J gene TRBJ2-7, with 9 bases aligning to TRBD2. The CDR3 length is 16 residues. With V trimmed by 4 bases and J by 6 bases, 14 bases remained unmatched. CDR1 is SGHRS, CDR2 YFSETQ, per germline. CDR3 bases: TGCGCCAGCAGCCAAATGGGACTAGCTCCCCGGAGCGAGCAGTACTTC. This gives the protein CASSQMGLAPRSEQYF. Full variable domain (outside the CDR3, taken from reference TRBV5-1 and TRBJ2-7): KAGVTQTPRYLIKTRGQQVTLSCSPISGHRSVSWYQQTPGQGLQFLFEYFSETQRNKGNFPGRFSGRQFSNSRSEMNVSTLELGDSALYLCASSQMGLAPRSEQYFGPGTRLTVT.